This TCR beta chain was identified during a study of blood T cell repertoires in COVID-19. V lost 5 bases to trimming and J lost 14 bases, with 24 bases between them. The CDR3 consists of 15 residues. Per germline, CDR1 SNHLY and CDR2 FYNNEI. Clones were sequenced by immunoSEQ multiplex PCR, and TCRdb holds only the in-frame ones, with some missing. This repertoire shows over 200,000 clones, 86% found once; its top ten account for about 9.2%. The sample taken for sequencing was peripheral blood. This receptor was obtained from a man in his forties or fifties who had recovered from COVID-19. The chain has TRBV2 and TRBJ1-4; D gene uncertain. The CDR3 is CASSLGPAPREKLFF. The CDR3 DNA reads TGTGCCAGCAGTCTGGGCCCCGCGCCGCGTGAGAAGCTGTTTTTT.